This T cell receptor beta chain was documented in a study of OX40 agonist ivuxolimab in advanced cancers. Data came from immunoSEQ multiplex PCR; TCRdb stores just in-frame clones and leaves some out. The repertoire has approximately 64,000 clones, roughly four fifths of them found once; the top ten carry approximately 0.7%. Trimming took 5 bases from V and 7 from J; bases not matched to a gene: 6. This CDR3 has 14 amino acids. Germline V lookup: CDR1 SNHLY, CDR2 FYNNEI. The J gene is TRBJ2-1, the V gene TRBV2, with TRBD1 identical over 9 bases. Sequences were derived from CD4+ or CD8+ T cells sorted from blood, sampled in a trial of the OX40 agonist ivuxolimab. The clonotype was recovered from an adult with an advanced solid tumor such as melanoma, head and neck, liver or kidney cancer. This chain's CDR3 is CASSRDRASNEQFF. CDR3 coding DNA: TGTGCCAGCAGTCGGGACAGGGCGTCGAATGAGCAGTTCTTC.